The 27 T cell receptor beta chains below were found in one sample sequenced in a study of blood T cells in healthy people across ages. Primed by a sample-barcoded 5' primer and a J-beta primer mix, a second PCR proceeded for about 6 to 11 cycles. TCRdb independently ran MiXCR on the 5' RACE reads; one entry per CDR3 protein. Here the sample spans around 690,000 distinct CDR3 sequences, roughly 53% being singletons. The sequencing input was blood. The receptor set was obtained from a man aged 60 to 69 in good health.

The chain recombines TRBV6-9 with TRBJ2-7, with 14 bases that match TRBD2. The CDR3 loop spans 16 amino acids. Germline CDR1 MNHGY, CDR2 SVAAGI. V was clipped by 8 bases and J by 3 bases; unmatched bases: 9. The CDR3 protein is CASPGLAGGPDYEQYF. CDR3 DNA: TGTGCCAGCCCAGGACTAGCGGGGGGTCCAGACTACGAGCAGTACTTC.

At least ten counts were recorded for this clonotype. The chain combines TRBV28 with TRBJ2-5; D call uncertain. The CDR3 is 15 amino acids. The germline CDR1 and CDR2 sequences are MDHEN and SYDVKM. Trimming stripped 9 bases from V and 2 bases from J, with 19 bases between. The CDR3 coding sequence is TGTGCCAGTCAGACACAGACTGGGCATCAAGAGACCCAGTACTTC. Residues: CASQTQTGHQETQYF. Drawing the rest from reference TRBV28 and TRBJ2-5, the complete variable domain is DVKVTQSSRYLVKRTGEKVFLECVQDMDHENMFWYRQDPGLGLRLIYFSYDVKMKEKGDIPEGYSVSREKKERFSLILESASTNQTSMYLCASQTQTGHQETQYFGPGTRLLVL.

The chain has TRBV4-1 and TRBJ1-2, with 10 bases matching TRBD1. This CDR3 spans 19 amino acids. Trimming removed 4 bases from V and 1 base from J; junction bases left unmatched: 15. The germline V gene has CDR1 MGHRA and CDR2 YSYEKL. This CDR3 is CASSPQTGGNVMNNYGYTF. CDR3 nucleotide sequence: TGCGCCAGCAGCCCGCAGACAGGGGGCAACGTAATGAATAACTATGGCTACACCTTC.

The chain has TRBV5-1 and TRBJ2-1; D is undetermined. V was pared by 0 bases and J by 9 bases, with 10 bases between. CDR3 length equals 13 residues. CDR1 SGHRS and CDR2 YFSETQ come from the germline V gene. Here the CDR3 reads CASSLEDNGEQFF. CDR3 in DNA: TGCGCCAGCAGCTTGGAGGATAATGGTGAGCAGTTCTTC. Drawing the rest from reference TRBV5-1 and TRBJ2-1, the complete variable domain is KAGVTQTPRYLIKTRGQQVTLSCSPISGHRSVSWYQQTPGQGLQFLFEYFSETQRNKGNFPGRFSGRQFSNSRSEMNVSTLELGDSALYLCASSLEDNGEQFFGPGTRLTVL.

This clonotype has just one count. The chain couples TRBV4-1 to TRBJ2-1, with 8 bases lining up with TRBD1. The CDR3 is made up of 17 amino acids. Germline CDR1 reads MGHRA; CDR2 reads YSYEKL. J gave up 10 bases and V 2 bases, and 16 bases lay outside the gene matches. For the CDR3, the DNA is TGCGCCAGCAGCCAAACCGGGACAGGACAAATGCTTGGAGAGCAGTTCTTC. Translating it yields CASSQTGTGQMLGEQFF.

The chain carries TRBV18 and TRBJ1-5; possible D gene TRBD1, 5 bases. CDR1 KGHSH and CDR2 LQKENI come from the germline V gene. This CDR3 is built from 17 residues. The ends were cut back, 5 bases at V and 3 bases at J, with 20 bases in the middle. The CDR3 sequence is CASSAYTGGGVNQPQHF. The DNA for the CDR3 is TGTGCCAGCTCAGCCTATACCGGCGGGGGTGTCAATCAGCCCCAGCATTTT.

This clonotype was observed many times. CDR3 loop: CATSGRGTDTQYF. CDR3 nucleotide sequence: TGTGCCACCAGTGGGCGGGGAACAGATACGCAGTATTTT. The chain uses TRBV24-1 and TRBJ2-3, with D possibly matching TRBD2 (6 bases). CDR1 is KGHDR, CDR2 SFDVKD, per germline. The CDR3 has 13 amino acids. The ends were cut back, 5 bases at V and 3 bases at J, with 8 bases in the middle.

The rearrangement uses TRBV12-5 and TRBJ2-5; D is unclear. The closer fit of TRBJ2-7 to the DNA end suggests the J call may be wrong. The CDR3 loop spans 14 amino acids. The germline V gene encodes CDR1 LGHNT and CDR2 FRNRAP. The CDR3 DNA reads as TGTGCTAGTGGTTTGGTCCCCGCTACCTACGAGCAGTACTTC. Protein sequence: CASGLVPATYEQYF.

The chain links TRBV28 to TRBJ2-7, with TRBD1 matching 8 bases. From germline, CDR1 is MDHEN and CDR2 SYDVKM. V trimming: 4 bases; J trimming: 7 bases; junction bases outside the gene matches: 9. The length of the CDR3 is 14 residues. The CDR3 DNA sequence: TGTGCCAGCAGTTCCACTACGACAGGGGTGGAGCAGTACTTC. It yields the protein CASSSTTTGVEQYF.

There are a few counts of this clonotype. The rearrangement uses TRBV9 and TRBJ2-1; 10 bases align to TRBD2. V lost 0 bases, J lost 11 bases, and 8 bases stayed unmatched. The CDR3 sequence is 15 residues long. Germline CDR1 and CDR2: SGDLS and YYNGEE. CDR3 sequence reads: CASSVAPGTSVQQFF. The DNA of the CDR3 is TGTGCCAGCAGCGTAGCTCCCGGGACTAGCGTACAGCAGTTCTTC.

The rearrangement links TRBV18 to TRBJ2-7, with 7 nucleotides matching TRBD2. Per the germline V gene, CDR1 is KGHSH and CDR2 is LQKENI. Losses at the gene ends were 0 bases for V and 3 bases for J; bases not matched to a gene: 8. This CDR3 is 16 amino acids long. The CDR3 here is CASSPPWGGGRYEQYF. The CDR3 DNA sequence: TGTGCCAGCTCACCACCGTGGGGCGGGGGACGCTACGAGCAGTACTTC. The entire variable domain, with the rest obtained from reference TRBV18 and TRBJ2-7, is as follows: NAGVMQNPRHLVRRRGQEARLRCSPMKGHSHVYWYRQLPEEGLKFMVYLQKENIIDESGMPKERFSAEFPKEGPSILRIQQVVRGDSAAYFCASSPPWGGGRYEQYFGPGTRLTVT.

This clonotype was picked up a small number of times. The V call is TRBV10-3, the J call TRBJ2-5; 9 bases are shared with TRBD1. This CDR3 has 15 amino acids. Trimming cost V 6 bases and J 1 base; bases outside gene matches: 6. Germline V gene lookup returns CDR1 ENHRY and CDR2 SYGVKD. The CDR3, as DNA: TGTGCCATCAGCCTCGGACAGGGGACCCAAGAGACCCAGTACTTC. Translating it yields CAISLGQGTQETQYF.

This clonotype has at least ten counts. The gene calls are TRBV27 and TRBJ1-5; tentatively, D is TRBD1 (6 bases). This CDR3 has 15 residues. CDR1 is MNHEY, CDR2 SMNVEV, per germline (reference sequence). V was shortened by 6 bases and J by 4 bases, with 16 bases between the two germline ends. CDR3 protein: CASSPAGASNQPQHF. The CDR3 DNA reads as TGTGCCAGCAGCCCTGCGGGGGCGTCAAATCAGCCCCAGCATTTT.

The genes are TRBV6-2 or TRBV6-3 and TRBJ2-2; D may be TRBD1 (5 bases). The length of the CDR3 is 15 residues. CDR1 is MNHEY and CDR2 is SVGEGT in the germline V gene. V shed 5 bases and J shed 3 bases, with 13 bases lying between them. The CDR3 DNA follows: TGTGCCAGCAGTAGACGGGTGGGGCACACCGGGGAGCTGTTTTTT. Protein sequence: CASSRRVGHTGELFF.

The chain joins TRBV20-1 to TRBJ2-5; 13 bases align to TRBD2. CDR3 length: 14 residues. Germline V CDR1 and CDR2: DFQATT, SNEGSKA (reference sequence). The V and J ends lost 4 bases and 4 bases, in that order; junction bases with no gene match: 3. The CDR3 loop is CSAKLAGGRETQYF. The CDR3 nucleotides are TGCAGTGCTAAACTAGCGGGGGGGCGAGAGACCCAGTACTTC.

V gene TRBV6-2 or TRBV6-3 combines with J gene TRBJ1-4; perhaps TRBD1 as D (6 bases). The V end was cut by 3 bases, the J end by 7 bases, with 15 bases between. The CDR3 totals 15 residues. Germline CDR1 and CDR2: MNHEY and SVGEGT. The CDR3 spells CASSYGGRAPEKLFF. CDR3 DNA: TGTGCCAGCAGTTATGGGGGCAGGGCTCCTGAAAAACTGTTTTTT.

The V gene is TRBV6-1, the J gene TRBJ2-3; the D call may be TRBD1 or TRBD2 (5 bases each). Per the germline V gene, CDR1 is MNHNS and CDR2 is SASEGT. V was shortened by 1 base and J by 0 bases, with 8 bases between the two germline ends. The CDR3 consists of 15 residues. The DNA for the CDR3 is TGTGCCAGCAGTGAAGACAGGACTAGCACAGATACGCAGTATTTT. Protein: CASSEDRTSTDTQYF.

This clonotype was detected a few times. This chain links TRBV21-1 with TRBJ1-5. TRBV21-1 is given as a pseudogene. This CDR3 has 13 amino acids. This CDR3 is CASSNNPNQPQHF. In nucleotides, the CDR3 is TGTGCCAGCAGCAATAACCCGAATCAGCCCCAGCATTTT.

The chain links TRBV9 to TRBJ1-2; a weak D match, TRBD1 (5 bases). In germline, CDR1 is SGDLS, CDR2 YYNGEE. The CDR3 has 15 amino acids. Trimming took off 3 bases at V and 4 bases at J, with 16 bases between the two ends. The CDR3 loop is CASSARDFSLYGYTF. In DNA form, the CDR3 reads TGTGCCAGCAGCGCGCGGGACTTCTCCCTCTATGGCTACACCTTC.

The rearrangement joins TRBV20-1 to TRBJ2-3, with 8 bases aligning to TRBD2. The ends lost 0 bases at V and 11 bases at J; junction bases unmatched: 16. Germline V CDR1 and CDR2: DFQATT, SNEGSKA (reference sequence). CDR3 size: 16 residues. In DNA form, the CDR3 reads TGCAGTGCTAGAGATCCAGGCGGGGGGCCCCCGAGCGGGCAGTATTTT. This gives the protein CSARDPGGGPPSGQYF.

The chain has TRBV7-2 and TRBJ2-5; a possible D gene is TRBD1 (6 bases). The CDR3 totals 15 residues. V shed 1 base and J shed 5 bases, with 14 bases lying between them. Per germline, CDR1 SGHTA and CDR2 FQGNSA. DNA of the CDR3: TGTGCCAGCAGCTTAGGGGGGCTAGCCGGGGAGACCCAGTACTTC. It specifies CASSLGGLAGETQYF.

The V gene is TRBV19, the J gene TRBJ2-3, with D maybe TRBD1 (6 bases). The CDR3 is made up of 15 amino acids. V was trimmed by 5 bases and J by 2 bases, leaving 14 bases between them. Germline V gives CDR1 LNHDA, CDR2 SQIVND (reference sequence). CDR3 in amino acids: CASSPDRSYTDTQYF. The DNA for the CDR3 is TGTGCCAGTAGTCCTGACAGGAGTTACACAGATACGCAGTATTTT.

This chain links TRBV28 with TRBJ2-5; TRBD1 is a possible D gene (5 bases). The CDR3 covers 15 residues. Trimming removed 1 base from V and 5 bases from J, with 14 bases in between. Germline V gene lookup returns CDR1 MDHEN and CDR2 SYDVKM. The CDR3 coding sequence is TGTGCCAGCAGTTTATCCCAGGGATGGGTTGAGACCCAGTACTTC. It yields the protein CASSLSQGWVETQYF.

There are a few counts of this clonotype. V usage is TRBV5-1 and J usage is TRBJ2-7; TRBD1 matches at 10 bases. Germline values: CDR1 SGHRS, CDR2 YFSETQ. The CDR3 consists of 16 residues. The V and J ends lost 1 base and 6 bases, in that order; junction bases with no gene match: 10. The CDR3, as DNA: TGCGCCAGCAGCTTGCAAACCGGGACAGGGGTTGGCGAGCAGTACTTC. This translates into CASSLQTGTGVGEQYF.

The chain is built from TRBV5-6 and TRBJ1-6; D is uncertain. Germline values: CDR1 SGHDT, CDR2 YYEEEE. This CDR3 contains 13 residues. Trimming cost V 0 bases and J 7 bases, with 5 bases left between them. The CDR3 is CASSLGANSPLHF. The CDR3 region has the DNA TGTGCCAGCAGCTTGGGGGCGAATTCACCCCTCCACTTT.

This chain links TRBV12-3 or TRBV12-4 with TRBJ1-2; 9 positions agree with TRBD1. V was pared by 5 bases and J by 8 bases, with 6 bases of the junction left unmatched. This CDR3 is 13 amino acids long. Here the CDR3 DNA reads TGTGCCAGCAGTCGGACAGGGGCACAGGGCTACACCTTC. It specifies CASSRTGAQGYTF.

This chain links TRBV9 with TRBJ1-6; D not resolved. V dropped 0 bases and J dropped 5 bases, with 12 bases sitting between them. This CDR3 region has 16 residues. Germline V gene data show CDR1 as SGDLS and CDR2 as YYNGEE. The CDR3, as DNA: TGTGCCAGCAGCGTAGGGGGAACGGTCCATAATTCACCCCTCCACTTT. Translation: CASSVGGTVHNSPLHF.